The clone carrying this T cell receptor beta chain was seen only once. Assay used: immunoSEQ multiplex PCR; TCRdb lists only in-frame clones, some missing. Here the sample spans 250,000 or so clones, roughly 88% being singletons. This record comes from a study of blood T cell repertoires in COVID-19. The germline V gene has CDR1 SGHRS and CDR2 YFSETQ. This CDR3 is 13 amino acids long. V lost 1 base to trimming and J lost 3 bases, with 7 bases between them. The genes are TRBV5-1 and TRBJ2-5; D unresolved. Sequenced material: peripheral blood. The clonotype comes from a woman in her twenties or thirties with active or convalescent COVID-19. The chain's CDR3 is CASSLQTKETQYF. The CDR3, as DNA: TGCGCCAGCAGCTTGCAGACAAAAGAGACCCAGTACTTC.